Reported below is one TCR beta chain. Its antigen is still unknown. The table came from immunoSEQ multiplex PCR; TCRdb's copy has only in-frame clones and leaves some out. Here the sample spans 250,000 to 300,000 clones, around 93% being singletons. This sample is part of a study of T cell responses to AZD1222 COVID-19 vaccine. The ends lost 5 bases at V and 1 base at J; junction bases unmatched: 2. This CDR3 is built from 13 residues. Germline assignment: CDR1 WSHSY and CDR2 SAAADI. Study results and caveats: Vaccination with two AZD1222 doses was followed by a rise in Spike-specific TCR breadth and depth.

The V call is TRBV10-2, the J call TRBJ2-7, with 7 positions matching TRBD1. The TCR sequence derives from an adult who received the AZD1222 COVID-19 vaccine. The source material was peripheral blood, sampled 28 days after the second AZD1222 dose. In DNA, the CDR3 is TGCGCCAGCAGTAAGGACAGGTCCTACGAGCAGTACTTC. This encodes CASSKDRSYEQYF.